The 20 T cell receptor beta chains listed next were all sequenced from one sample in a study of T-cell reconstitution after alpha-beta-depleted transplantation in children. Researchers prepared the TCRbeta library using unique molecular identifiers, the study reports. TCRdb re-derived calls from the PCR reads in MiXCR, one entry per CDR3 protein. The profile shows hundreds of thousands of distinct CDR3 sequences, around a sixth of them singletons. The sequencing here drew on PBMCs, mostly from graft donor cells, taken 360 days after TCRalphabeta/CD19-depleted stem cell transplant. These receptors were taken from a male patient aged 2 to 10 who had a stem cell transplant for acute lymphoblastic leukemia, so the T cells may come from the graft donor.

This clonotype was seen a handful of times. The J gene is TRBJ1-1, the V gene TRBV6-2 or TRBV6-3, with D possibly TRBD1 on 6 matching bases. CDR1 and CDR2 (germline): MNHEY, SVGEGT. This CDR3 is 13 amino acids long. V lost 8 bases to trimming and J lost 0 bases, with 10 bases between them. DNA for the CDR3: TGTGCCAGCGGGAGGACAGTGAACACTGAAGCTTTCTTT. Its protein is CASGRTVNTEAFF.

In this sample, this clonotype turned up a few times. The rearrangement uses TRBV12-3 or TRBV12-4 and TRBJ2-2; D is tentatively TRBD1 or TRBD2 (7 bases each). This CDR3 is 15 amino acids long. Trimming removed 4 bases from V and 3 bases from J, with 12 bases in between. The CDR3 DNA reads TGTGCCAGCAGTTCCCAGGGGGGGGACACCGGGGAGCTGTTTTTT. Its protein is CASSSQGGDTGELFF.

This clonotype was counted a few times. J is TRBJ2-7 and V is TRBV10-3; 8 bases map to TRBD2. Trimming at V came to 9 bases and at J to 2 bases, leaving 15 bases not matched to a gene. CDR1 ENHRY and CDR2 SYGVKD come from the germline V gene. This CDR3 region has 16 residues. CDR3 DNA: TGTGCCATAAGTAGCCCCGGAGGGCGGGGGGCCTACGAGCAGTACTTC. Amino acids: CAISSPGGRGAYEQYF.

The V gene is TRBV7-2, the J gene TRBJ2-7; D not resolved. V was clipped by 0 bases and J by 4 bases, with 10 bases between them. The CDR3 extends over 14 amino acids. Germline loops: CDR1 SGHTA, CDR2 FQGNSA. This CDR3 is CASSLAATSYEQYF. The CDR3 DNA reads TGTGCCAGCAGCTTAGCGGCCACCTCGTACGAGCAGTACTTC.

Many counts were recorded for this clonotype. The chain uses TRBV11-2 and TRBJ2-2, with D hard to call. V gave up 5 bases and J gave up 7 bases, with 5 bases separating them. Per the germline V gene, CDR1 is SGHAT and CDR2 is FQNNGV. The CDR3 is 11 amino acids. The CDR3 DNA sequence: TGTGCCAGCAGCATCGTCGGGGAGCTGTTTTTT. The encoded protein is CASSIVGELFF.

This clonotype appeared many times. The chain links TRBV28 to TRBJ2-3, with 10 bases matching TRBD1. The CDR3 covers 16 residues. J gave up 2 bases and V 4 bases, and 6 bases lay outside the gene matches. CDR1 is MDHEN and CDR2 is SYDVKM in the germline V gene. CDR3 in DNA: TGTGCCAGCAGTTCTCCGGGACAGGGGATCACAGATACGCAGTATTTT. It encodes CASSSPGQGITDTQYF.

V is TRBV28 and J is TRBJ2-5, with D perhaps matching TRBD2 (5 bases). The CDR3 consists of 14 residues. Between the trimmed V and J ends, which lost 7 bases and 4 bases, there was a span of 16 bases. Per germline, CDR1 MDHEN and CDR2 SYDVKM. The CDR3 sequence: CASTPAEVAETQYF. The CDR3 region has the DNA TGTGCCAGCACCCCGGCGGAGGTGGCAGAGACCCAGTACTTC.

This clonotype has just a few counts. The chain uses TRBV4-1 and TRBJ2-1; no reliable D call. The CDR3 totals 14 residues. The V gene lost 0 bases and the J gene lost 8 bases, with 11 bases spanning the gap. Germline assignment: CDR1 MGHRA and CDR2 YSYEKL. This chain's CDR3 is CASSQDGPGHEQFF. The CDR3 DNA sequence: TGCGCCAGCAGCCAAGATGGGCCAGGCCATGAGCAGTTCTTC.

This chain joins TRBV12-3 or TRBV12-4 and TRBJ2-2; a possible D gene is TRBD1 (6 bases). V was shortened by 4 bases and J by 2 bases, with 8 bases between the two germline ends. The CDR3 sequence is 14 residues long. The CDR3 nucleotides read TGTGCCAGCAGTTCCAGGGGTAACACCGGGGAGCTGTTTTTT. This codes for CASSSRGNTGELFF.

The genes are TRBV6-1 and TRBJ2-2; D tentatively fits TRBD1 or TRBD2 (5 bases each). Between the trimmed V and J ends, which lost 7 bases and 2 bases, there was a span of 14 bases. Germline V gives CDR1 MNHNS, CDR2 SASEGT. This CDR3 comprises 15 residues. The CDR3 bases are TGTGCCAGCATGAGGGGCTGGTTCAACACCGGGGAGCTGTTTTTT. Translating gives CASMRGWFNTGELFF.

The chain recombines TRBV27 with TRBJ2-7; TRBD2 might be the D (5 bases). Trimming cost V 7 bases and J 6 bases, with 19 bases left between them. This CDR3 spans 14 amino acids. Germline V gene sequence: CDR1 MNHEY, CDR2 SMNVEV (reference sequence). The CDR3 sequence: CASKASTSSGEQYF. The CDR3, as DNA: TGTGCCAGCAAGGCCAGTACTAGTTCGGGCGAGCAGTACTTC.

This clonotype was recorded a few times. The CDR3 sequence is CASSRPGLGNEKLFF. As DNA, the CDR3 is TGTGCCAGCAGTCGCCCGGGTCTCGGAAATGAAAAACTGTTTTTT. The rearrangement uses TRBV27 and TRBJ1-4, with D unclear. V lost 5 bases, J lost 5 bases, and 15 bases lay in between. CDR1 and CDR2 (germline): MNHEY, SMNVEV (reference sequence). CDR3 length: 15 amino acids.

This sequence joins TRBV20-1 and TRBJ2-1, with D perhaps matching TRBD1 (5 bases). The CDR3 consists of 14 residues. V gave up 3 bases and J gave up 2 bases, with 11 bases separating them. From germline, CDR1 is DFQATT and CDR2 SNEGSKA (reference sequence). The CDR3 spells CSASAVRAYNEQFF. DNA of the CDR3: TGCAGTGCTAGTGCGGTCAGGGCCTACAATGAGCAGTTCTTC.

The J gene is TRBJ2-7, the V gene TRBV2; the D gene is possibly TRBD2 (5 bases). Germline loops: CDR1 SNHLY, CDR2 FYNNEI. The CDR3 totals 11 residues. Trimming removed 9 bases at V and 7 bases at J, with 13 bases between. The CDR3 loop is CASNSWTEQYF. The DNA of the CDR3 is TGTGCCAGTAACTCGTGGACTGAGCAGTACTTC. Based on the CDR3 plus reference TRBV2 and TRBJ2-7, the full variable domain is EPEVTQTPSHQVTQMGQEVILRCVPISNHLYFYWYRQILGQKVEFLVSFYNNEISEKSEIFDDQFSVERPDGSNFTLKIRSTKLEDSAMYFCASNSWTEQYFGPGTRLTVT.

This clonotype was seen a handful of times. J is TRBJ2-7 and V is TRBV10-3; possible D gene TRBD1, 6 bases. The CDR3 runs to 16 residues. V shed 3 bases and J shed 2 bases, with 17 bases lying between them. Germline CDR1 reads ENHRY; CDR2 reads SYGVKD. As DNA, the CDR3 is TGTGCCATCAGTGACTCCAGGGGTCCGTTCACCTACGAGCAGTACTTC. This gives the protein CAISDSRGPFTYEQYF.

The rearrangement uses TRBV20-1 and TRBJ2-7; tentatively, D is TRBD2 (6 bases). Per the germline V gene, CDR1 is DFQATT and CDR2 is SNEGSKA (reference sequence). CDR3 length: 13 residues. Trimming left V 3 bases short and J 2 bases short, with 11 bases between. The CDR3 protein is CSASGGGAYEQYF. CDR3 DNA: TGCAGTGCTAGCGGGGGTGGTGCCTACGAGCAGTACTTC.

This rearrangement joins TRBV7-9 to TRBJ2-5; 9 positions match TRBD1. V lost 5 bases and J lost 2; bases outside the gene matches: 6. The V gene's germline CDR1 is SEHNR and CDR2 FQNEAQ (reference sequence). The CDR3 loop spans 15 amino acids. The CDR3 protein is CASSPTDRGQETQYF. The DNA of the CDR3 is TGTGCCAGCAGCCCAACCGACAGGGGGCAAGAGACCCAGTACTTC.

V gene TRBV3-1 combines with J gene TRBJ2-5; 10 bases match TRBD2. The CDR3 covers 17 residues. Germline V lookup: CDR1 LGHDT, CDR2 YNNKEL (reference sequence). The junction had 8 bases not matched to a gene; V was cut back by 1 base and J by 3 bases. The CDR3 here is CASSQGSSGSSKETQYF. CDR3 DNA: TGTGCCAGCAGCCAAGGCTCTAGCGGGAGCAGTAAAGAGACCCAGTACTTC.

Written as DNA, the CDR3 is TGCGCCAGCAGCTTGGAAACAGGGGGCCGCACAGATACGCAGTATTTT. As protein: CASSLETGGRTDTQYF. The J gene is TRBJ2-3, the V gene TRBV5-1; 9 bases are a match to TRBD1. V gave up 0 bases and J gave up 1 base; unmatched junction bases: 3. Germline V gene data show CDR1 as SGHRS and CDR2 as YFSETQ. The CDR3 has 16 residues.

This clonotype was seen at least ten times. The chain joins TRBV5-1 to TRBJ2-1; no clear D. Germline V gene lookup returns CDR1 SGHRS and CDR2 YFSETQ. The CDR3 is 13 residues long. Trimming cost V 1 base and J 5 bases, with 7 bases left between them. The CDR3 nucleotides read TGCGCCAGCAGCTTGCGCCGGGACAATGAGCAGTTCTTC. Translating it yields CASSLRRDNEQFF. The entire variable domain, with the rest obtained from reference TRBV5-1 and TRBJ2-1, is as follows: KAGVTQTPRYLIKTRGQQVTLSCSPISGHRSVSWYQQTPGQGLQFLFEYFSETQRNKGNFPGRFSGRQFSNSRSEMNVSTLELGDSALYLCASSLRRDNEQFFGPGTRLTVL.